This TCR beta chain was obtained from a study of T cell responses to AZD1222 COVID-19 vaccine. Whole-study findings and limits: Once two AZD1222 doses were given, Spike-specific TCR breadth and depth went up. Nearly half of unique spike-specific TCRs reportedly avoided B.1.351 and B.1.1.7 mutated regions. The donor cohort was predominantly white British with a female majority, and clonal diversity may have been underestimated.

Here immunoSEQ multiplex PCR was the method, and the copy in TCRdb shows in-frame clones only, minus some. Among roughly 260,000 clones, just over 90% were seen once, and the ten largest hold less than 0.6%. Points on this clone: The antigen is not known.

The germline gives CDR1 MNHEY, CDR2 SVGAGI. The CDR3 contains 15 residues. V was shortened by 7 bases and J by 1 base, with 15 bases between the two germline ends. This sequence was found in an adult in good health. The rearrangement links TRBV6-5 to TRBJ2-3; D remains unclear. The sequenced sample was peripheral blood, obtained on day 0 of AZD1222 vaccination. Here the CDR3 reads CASTTWISRTDTQYF. The CDR3 DNA sequence: TGTGCCAGCACCACTTGGATTTCTCGCACAGATACGCAGTATTTT.